The 20 T cell receptor beta chains below come from one sample, sequenced in a study of neoadjuvant anti-PD-1 for oral cavity cancer (dated by TCRdb to about 2021). Interpreted using the paper, the time point label stands for: after neoadjuvant nivolumab, at surgical resection. Libraries were made using the immunoSEQ multiplex PCR assay. In TCRdb, the immuneACCESS table is reduced to in-frame sequences with V and J assigned. These tables do not hold every clone; where another copy was compared, an unresolved V gene accounts for under half, and the others remain unexplained. The sample yields around 67,000 clones; about 90% were counted once. The ten largest clones take up 2.5% to 3.5% of the sample. This sample comprised PBMCs, obtained after nivolumab (anti-PD-1) treatment. All receptors derive from a person between 40 and 85 years old with oral cavity squamous cell carcinoma.

The rearrangement joins TRBV19 to TRBJ2-1; possibly TRBD2 for D (7 bases). CDR1 LNHDA and CDR2 SQIVND come from the germline V gene (reference sequence). This CDR3 comprises 12 residues. V gave up 6 bases and J gave up 7 bases, with 10 bases separating them. DNA for the CDR3: TGTGCCAGTAGAGGGGGAGGGAATGAGCAGTTCTTC. This gives the protein CASRGGGNEQFF.

In its sample, this clone was seen once. The rearrangement links TRBV5-8 to TRBJ2-6; D remains ambiguous. The CDR3 runs to 15 residues. Per the germline V gene, CDR1 is SGHTS and CDR2 is YDEGEE. V dropped 3 bases and J dropped 0 bases, with 7 bases sitting between them. The CDR3 DNA sequence: TGTGCCAGCAGCTCGACCAGCTCTGGGGCCAACGTCCTGACTTTC. This gives the protein CASSSTSSGANVLTF.

The chain uses TRBV14 and TRBJ2-1; TRBD1 aligns across 10 bases. With 4 bases clipped from V and 7 bases from J, the junction kept 16 bases outside the gene matches. The germline CDR1 and CDR2 sequences are SGHDN and FVKESK. The CDR3 is made up of 18 amino acids. The CDR3 protein is CASSPTRSGDRGANEQFF. In DNA, the CDR3 is TGTGCCAGCAGCCCGACCCGATCTGGGGACAGGGGTGCAAATGAGCAGTTCTTC.

V is TRBV27 and J is TRBJ2-7; TRBD1 matches 7 bases. The length of the CDR3 is 14 residues. Germline CDR1 and CDR2: MNHEY and SMNVEV (reference sequence). V gave up 3 bases and J gave up 2 bases; unmatched junction bases: 4. The CDR3 is CASSFNRGPYEQYF. The CDR3 DNA reads TGTGCCAGCAGTTTTAACAGGGGTCCCTACGAGCAGTACTTC.

Only a few counts were recorded for this clone. The CDR3 is CASSQIGAGNNSPLHF. DNA of the CDR3: TGCGCCAGCAGCCAAATTGGGGCAGGGAATAATTCACCCCTCCACTTT. V usage is TRBV4-1 and J usage is TRBJ1-6; a weak D match, TRBD1 (5 bases). Germline V lookup: CDR1 MGHRA, CDR2 YSYEKL. V was shortened by 2 bases and J by 5 bases, with 13 bases between the two germline ends. CDR3 length: 16 amino acids.

This clone was seen a single time. The rearrangement joins TRBV15 to TRBJ1-2; 8 nucleotides agree with TRBD1. The V gene end was trimmed by 5 bases and the J gene end by 8 bases; junction bases not matched to a gene: 4. Germline V gene lookup returns CDR1 LNHNV and CDR2 YYDKDF (reference sequence). The CDR3 is 12 amino acids. CDR3 bases: TGTGCCACCAGCGACAGGGGTTACGGCTACACCTTC. Protein product: CATSDRGYGYTF.

The chain carries TRBV9 and TRBJ1-2, with unresolved D. V lost 0 bases and J lost 2, with 5 bases in between. Germline CDR1 SGDLS, CDR2 YYNGEE. The CDR3 contains 13 residues. The CDR3 bases are TGTGCCAGCAGCGTAGATCGAAACTATGGCTACACCTTC. This translates into CASSVDRNYGYTF.

The rearrangement uses TRBV2 and TRBJ2-1; TRBD2 matches 16 bases. Germline V gene lookup returns CDR1 SNHLY and CDR2 FYNNEI. After removal of 4 bases from V and 10 bases from J, the junction contained 7 bases not matched to a gene. The CDR3 is 16 amino acids. The DNA of the CDR3 is TGTGCCAGCAGTGCAACGGGACTAGCGGGGGGGCGAGAGCAGTTCTTC. Encoded protein: CASSATGLAGGREQFF.

This clone was observed a handful of times. The chain uses TRBV29-1 and TRBJ1-1, with 10 bases that match TRBD1. The CDR3 spans 16 residues. Per the germline V gene, CDR1 is SQVTM and CDR2 is ANQGSEA. The junction had 10 bases not matched to a gene; V was cut back by 6 bases and J by 0 bases. This CDR3 reads CSVTGTGVRMNTEAFF. The CDR3, as DNA: TGCAGCGTAACCGGGACAGGGGTCCGAATGAACACTGAAGCTTTCTTT.

There are a few counts of this clone. The chain recombines TRBV4-1 with TRBJ2-7; 10 bases fit TRBD1. CDR1 is MGHRA and CDR2 is YSYEKL in the germline V gene. CDR3 length: 14 residues. With 4 bases clipped from V and 6 bases from J, the junction kept 6 bases outside the gene matches. CDR3 residues: CASSRPGQGTEQYF. CDR3 DNA sequence: TGCGCCAGCAGCCGTCCGGGACAGGGGACCGAGCAGTACTTC.

Only one count was recorded for this clone. The rearrangement uses TRBV15 and TRBJ1-5; D is perhaps TRBD1 (5 bases). This CDR3 is built from 16 residues. Germline assignment: CDR1 LNHNV and CDR2 YYDKDF (reference sequence). V lost 0 bases, J lost 5 bases, and 14 bases lay in between. The CDR3 loop is CATSRDKAGTYQPQHF. For the CDR3, the DNA is TGTGCCACCAGCAGAGATAAGGCAGGGACGTATCAGCCCCAGCATTTT.

This chain's CDR3 is CAWSPRAGAPGEQYF. In DNA, the CDR3 is TGTGCCTGGAGTCCCAGAGCGGGAGCTCCCGGCGAGCAGTACTTC. J is TRBJ2-5 and V is TRBV30; 8 bases map to TRBD2. The closer fit of TRBJ2-7 to the DNA end suggests the J call may be wrong. Per the germline V gene, CDR1 is GTSNPN and CDR2 is SVGIG (reference sequence). The length of the CDR3 is 15 residues.

The V call is TRBV7-6, the J call TRBJ1-1, with 7 positions matching TRBD1. The CDR3 consists of 15 residues. CDR1 is SGHVS and CDR2 is FNYEAQ in the germline V gene. The trim removed 4 bases at V and 7 bases at J, leaving 12 bases unmatched. This CDR3 is CASSSIRDSYLEAFF. DNA for the CDR3: TGTGCCAGCAGCTCAATCCGGGACAGCTACCTTGAAGCTTTCTTT.

The chain's CDR3 is CASGPFPLGAQHF. The CDR3 coding sequence is TGTGCCAGCGGGCCTTTCCCTTTAGGGGCCCAGCATTTT. The V call is TRBV27, the J call TRBJ1-5; possible D gene TRBD1, 5 bases. The V end lost 8 bases, the J end lost 11 bases, and 19 bases lay between the germline ends. The V gene's germline CDR1 is MNHEY and CDR2 SMNVEV (reference sequence). The CDR3 is made up of 13 amino acids.

V gene TRBV7-6 combines with J gene TRBJ2-5, with a possible D match to TRBD1 (5 bases). The length of the CDR3 is 14 residues. Trimming stripped 6 bases from V and 6 bases from J, with 17 bases between. From germline, CDR1 is SGHVS and CDR2 FNYEAQ. The CDR3 DNA follows: TGTGCCAGCAGGGACCCGCGAAGGGGAAAGACCCAGTACTTC. This translates into CASRDPRRGKTQYF.

The gene calls are TRBV14 and TRBJ2-1; D ambiguous. CDR1 is SGHDN and CDR2 is FVKESK in the germline V gene. The CDR3 is 15 amino acids. V gave up 3 bases and J gave up 2 bases, with 11 bases separating them. CDR3 protein: CASSQRRLAYNEQFF. The DNA of the CDR3 is TGTGCCAGCAGCCAGAGAAGGTTAGCCTACAATGAGCAGTTCTTC.

CDR3 coding DNA: TGTGCCATCAGTGGGCGAACTAGCGGGAGTCGAGAGACCCAGTACTTC. Protein product: CAISGRTSGSRETQYF. The chain employs TRBV10-3 and TRBJ2-5; TRBD2 matches at 11 bases. The CDR3 is made up of 16 amino acids. The germline V gene encodes CDR1 ENHRY and CDR2 SYGVKD. The trim removed 4 bases at V and 4 bases at J, leaving 8 bases unmatched.

The table lists this clone with a count of one. This chain uses TRBV4-1 with TRBJ1-1; 8 bases are shared with TRBD1. This CDR3 contains 15 residues. Germline trimming cut 2 bases from V and 3 bases from J; bases unmatched to any gene: 5. Germline V gene data show CDR1 as MGHRA and CDR2 as YSYEKL. The CDR3 DNA follows: TGCGCCAGCAGCCAACGCCAGGGGGCATACACTGAAGCTTTCTTT. Its protein is CASSQRQGAYTEAFF.

The rearrangement uses TRBV5-5 and TRBJ1-1; D is uncertain. Looked up from germline, CDR1 is SGHKS and CDR2 is YYEKEE (reference sequence). With 0 bases removed from V and 6 bases from J, the gap between germline ends came to 6 bases. The CDR3 is 12 amino acids. The CDR3 loop is CASSLDVAEAFF. The CDR3 bases are TGTGCCAGCAGCTTGGATGTCGCTGAAGCTTTCTTT.

The chain couples TRBV5-1 to TRBJ1-1, with a possible D match to TRBD1 (5 bases). CDR1 SGHRS and CDR2 YFSETQ come from the germline V gene. The CDR3 loop spans 15 amino acids. V lost 4 bases and J lost 4, with 17 bases in between. The CDR3 DNA sequence: TGCGCCAGCAGCAAAATGGGACGACCTGGCACTGAAGCTTTCTTT. Protein: CASSKMGRPGTEAFF.